These 21 T cell receptor beta chains were sequenced from one sample in a study of PD-L1 blockade in urothelial cancer. Described time point: pretreatment peripheral blood. Method: immunoSEQ multiplex PCR; TCRdb's copy keeps in-frame clones and lacks some. Counted here are 45,000 or so clones, 75% to 85% occurring once; the ten biggest clones make up roughly 1.8%. Material: PBMCs, obtained around atezolizumab (anti-PD-L1) treatment. The receptors derive from a man aged 45-65 years with urothelial cancer.

The chain carries TRBV2 and TRBJ1-6; D ambiguous. Per germline, CDR1 SNHLY and CDR2 FYNNEI. This CDR3 comprises 14 residues. V was shortened by 4 bases and J by 9 bases, with 13 bases between the two germline ends. CDR3 coding DNA: TGTGCCAGCAGTGTGAAGGAGAGGAGTTCACCCCTCCACTTT. This translates into CASSVKERSSPLHF.

The chain links TRBV7-8 to TRBJ1-3; 8 bases align to TRBD1. Germline CDR1 is SGHVS and CDR2 is FQNEAQ. This CDR3 is 15 amino acids long. Unmatched junction bases numbered 5, after V lost 3 bases and J lost 4 bases. The CDR3: CASSFRRGRGNTIYF. CDR3 DNA sequence: TGTGCCAGCAGCTTCCGCAGGGGGCGCGGAAACACCATATATTTT. The full variable domain, in which reference TRBV7-8 and TRBJ1-3 provide the parts outside the CDR3, is GAGVSQSPRYKVAKRGQDVALRCDPISGHVSLFWYQQALGQGPEFLTYFQNEAQLDKSGLPSDRFFAERPEGSVSTLKIQRTQQEDSAVYLCASSFRRGRGNTIYFGEGSWLTVV.

This rearrangement joins TRBV29-1 to TRBJ1-4; D may be TRBD1 (6 bases). CDR1 is SQVTM and CDR2 is ANQGSEA in the germline V gene. The CDR3 is 15 residues long. Trimming cost V 0 bases and J 7 bases, with 15 bases left between them. The CDR3 nucleotides read TGCAGCGTTGAAGATCCTTCCAGGGGACCTGAAAAACTGTTTTTT. Translation gives CSVEDPSRGPEKLFF.

The rearrangement joins TRBV9 to TRBJ1-6; D is possibly TRBD1 (6 bases). V was trimmed by 4 bases and J by 7 bases, leaving 12 bases between them. The CDR3 consists of 14 residues. Germline V CDR1 and CDR2: SGDLS, YYNGEE. CDR3 sequence (DNA): TGTGCCAGCAGCCCTCGACAGGCCAATTCACCCCTCCACTTT. Its translation: CASSPRQANSPLHF.

This CDR3 is CASGLGQGVGNTIYF. The CDR3 DNA is TGTGCTAGTGGTTTAGGGCAGGGGGTAGGAAACACCATATATTTT. The genes are TRBV12-5 and TRBJ1-3; 7 bases are a match to TRBD1. With 3 bases clipped from V and 4 bases from J, the junction kept 6 bases outside the gene matches. Germline values: CDR1 LGHNT, CDR2 FRNRAP. This CDR3 comprises 15 residues.

The chain joins TRBV18 to TRBJ2-7; tentatively, D is TRBD2 (5 bases). Germline CDR1 and CDR2: KGHSH and LQKENI. With 2 bases removed from V and 4 bases from J, the gap between germline ends came to 15 bases. The CDR3 has 15 residues. The CDR3 sequence is CASSPVNHRGYEQYF. CDR3 bases: TGTGCCAGCTCACCAGTAAATCACCGGGGTTACGAGCAGTACTTC.

V usage is TRBV15 and J usage is TRBJ1-4, with 7 bases that match TRBD1. The CDR3 runs 14 residues. The V gene end was trimmed by 5 bases and the J gene end by 8 bases; junction bases not matched to a gene: 8. Germline-derived CDR1 and CDR2 are LNHNV and YYDKDF (reference sequence). The CDR3 here is CATSETGTAEKLFF. CDR3 in DNA: TGTGCCACCAGCGAAACCGGGACAGCGGAAAAACTGTTTTTT.

Comment on this clone: An end of the junction does not agree with germline; a read error may underlie this. The gene calls are TRBV7-9 and TRBJ1-4; the D is unclear. This CDR3 has 12 residues. Per the germline V gene, CDR1 is SEHNR and CDR2 is FQNEAQ (reference sequence). The CDR3 sequence is CASSAEGSAEDF. DNA of the CDR3: TGTGCCAGCAGCGCGGAGGGTTCAGCGGAGGATTTT.

The rearrangement links TRBV6-1 to TRBJ2-7, with 10 nucleotides matching TRBD2. Losses at the gene ends were 2 bases for V and 5 bases for J; bases not matched to a gene: 6. Per germline, CDR1 MNHNS and CDR2 SASEGT. There are 15 residues in the CDR3. This CDR3 is CASSEWGTSVDEQYF. The CDR3 nucleotides are TGTGCCAGCAGTGAATGGGGGACTAGCGTAGACGAGCAGTACTTC.

This CDR3 reads CASSGPMSGSSPLHF. CDR3 in DNA: TGTGCCAGCAGTGGGCCAATGAGCGGGAGTTCACCCCTCCACTTT. This chain joins TRBV6-1 and TRBJ1-6; D remains unclear. CDR3 length: 15 amino acids. V lost 4 bases to trimming and J lost 9 bases, with 16 bases between them. CDR1 is MNHNS and CDR2 is SASEGT in the germline V gene.

V and J are TRBV5-6 and TRBJ2-3, with a tentative D call TRBD1 (5 bases). Trimming cost V 2 bases and J 0 bases, with 16 bases left between them. This CDR3 comprises 17 residues. Germline loops: CDR1 SGHDT, CDR2 YYEEEE. The DNA of the CDR3 is TGTGCCAGCAGCTTACCCCCAGGGCGGTTTAGCACAGATACGCAGTATTTT. Translation gives CASSLPPGRFSTDTQYF.

The chain combines TRBV27 with TRBJ2-7; the match to TRBD2 covers 7 bases. Per germline, CDR1 MNHEY and CDR2 SMNVEV (reference sequence). After removal of 11 bases from V and 1 base from J, the junction contained 11 bases not matched to a gene. The length of the CDR3 is 14 residues. The CDR3 DNA reads as TGTGCCGTTGGTAGGCAGGGAGGGTCCTACGAGCAGTACGTC. It codes for CAVGRQGGSYEQYV.

This clone occurred a few times. J is TRBJ1-2 and V is TRBV5-1, with D perhaps TRBD1 (5 bases). V was cut by 0 bases and J by 7 bases, with 10 bases left in between. The CDR3 totals 13 residues. Per the germline V gene, CDR1 is SGHRS and CDR2 is YFSETQ. The CDR3 loop reads CASSLAAGLGYTF. The DNA for the CDR3 is TGCGCCAGCAGCTTGGCCGCGGGGCTTGGCTACACCTTC.

This clone was counted a few times. J is TRBJ1-1 and V is TRBV9; no clear D gene. This CDR3 has 13 amino acids. Trimming removed 0 bases from V and 1 base from J, with 4 bases in between. Germline V gene lookup returns CDR1 SGDLS and CDR2 YYNGEE. The CDR3 DNA reads TGTGCCAGCAGCGTAGATAGGAACACTGAAGCTTTCTTT. It yields the protein CASSVDRNTEAFF.

This chain links TRBV29-1 with TRBJ2-5; 11 bases match TRBD2. Germline-derived CDR1 and CDR2 are SQVTM and ANQGSEA. The CDR3 is 16 amino acids. The V gene end was trimmed by 4 bases and the J gene end by 2 bases; junction bases not matched to a gene: 9. The CDR3 DNA is TGCAGCGTTGCGGGTGGGACTAGCGGTAGACAAGAGACCCAGTACTTC. It specifies CSVAGGTSGRQETQYF.

This clone appeared a few times. V and J are TRBV29-1 and TRBJ1-1; tentative D call: TRBD1 (5 bases). The CDR3 is 10 residues long. The germline gives CDR1 SQVTM, CDR2 ANQGSEA. The V and J ends lost 7 bases and 8 bases respectively, with 11 bases between them. The CDR3 nucleotides read TGCAGCGGGGGGGATAGGGAAGCTTTCTTT. This codes for CSGGDREAFF. The entire variable domain, with the rest obtained from reference TRBV29-1 and TRBJ1-1, is as follows: SAVISQKPSRDICQRGTSLTIQCQVDSQVTMMFWYRQQPGQSLTLIATANQGSEATYESGFVIDKFPISRPNLTFSTLTVSNMSPEDSSIYLCSGGDREAFFGQGTRLTVV.

This rearrangement joins TRBV2 to TRBJ2-1; 9 bases match TRBD2. The CDR3 contains 13 residues. J was trimmed by 12 bases and V by 4 bases; bases with no gene match: 7. Germline CDR1 reads SNHLY; CDR2 reads FYNNEI. In DNA, the CDR3 is TGTGCCAGCAGTGGTGGTCTAGCGGGATTGCAGTTCTTC. Amino acid sequence: CASSGGLAGLQFF.

The chain links TRBV5-4 to TRBJ1-1; D might be TRBD1 (5 bases). With 7 bases removed from V and 0 bases from J, the gap between germline ends came to 13 bases. This CDR3 is built from 14 residues. Germline values: CDR1 SGHNT, CDR2 YYREEE (reference sequence). CDR3 residues: CASAPDSMNTEAFF. For the CDR3, the DNA is TGTGCCAGCGCACCTGACAGTATGAACACTGAAGCTTTCTTT.

The V and J genes are TRBV18 and TRBJ1-5, with TRBD1 as a possible D gene (6 bases). V lost 3 bases to trimming and J lost 7 bases, with 13 bases between them. The CDR3 sequence is 14 residues long. CDR1 is KGHSH, CDR2 LQKENI, per germline. The CDR3 is CASSPNRAEQPQHF. The CDR3 bases are TGTGCCAGCTCACCTAACAGGGCTGAGCAGCCCCAGCATTTT.

This chain uses TRBV5-5 with TRBJ2-3; D possibly corresponds to TRBD1 (6 bases). This CDR3 is built from 14 residues. CDR1 and CDR2 (germline): SGHKS, YYEKEE (reference sequence). V shed 2 bases and J shed 2 bases, with 9 bases lying between them. The CDR3 DNA sequence: TGTGCCAGCAGCTTTGGACAGATCACAGATACGCAGTATTTT. This encodes CASSFGQITDTQYF.

The DNA for the CDR3 is TGTGCCAGCAGCTTACAAGGGGAAGGTTATGGCTACACCTTC. This gives the protein CASSLQGEGYGYTF. V and J are TRBV7-6 and TRBJ1-2, with TRBD1 as a possible D gene (5 bases). CDR1 is SGHVS, CDR2 FNYEAQ, per germline. Trimming took 2 bases from V and 5 from J, leaving 12 bases between them. The CDR3 runs to 14 residues. Full variable domain (outside the CDR3, taken from reference TRBV7-6 and TRBJ1-2): GAGVSQSPRYKVTKRGQDVALRCDPISGHVSLYWYRQALGQGPEFLTYFNYEAQQDKSGLPNDRFSAERPEGSISTLTIQRTEQRDSAMYRCASSLQGEGYGYTFGSGTRLTVV.